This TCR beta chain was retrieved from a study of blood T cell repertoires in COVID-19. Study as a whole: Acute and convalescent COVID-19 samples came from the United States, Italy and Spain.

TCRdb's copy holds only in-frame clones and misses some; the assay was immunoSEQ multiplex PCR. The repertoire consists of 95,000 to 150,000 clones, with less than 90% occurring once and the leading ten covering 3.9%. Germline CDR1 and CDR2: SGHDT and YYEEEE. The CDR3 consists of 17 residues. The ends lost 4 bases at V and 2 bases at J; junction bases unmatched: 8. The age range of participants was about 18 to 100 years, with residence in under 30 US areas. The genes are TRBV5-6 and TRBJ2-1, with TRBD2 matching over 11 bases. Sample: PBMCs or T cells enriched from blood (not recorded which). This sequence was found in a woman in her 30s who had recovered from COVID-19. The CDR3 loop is CASSARLAGFAYNEQFF. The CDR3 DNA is TGTGCCAGCAGCGCTAGACTAGCGGGATTTGCCTACAATGAGCAGTTCTTC.